This passage covers 30 T cell receptor beta chains from one sample sequenced in a study of molecular identifiers for immune sequencing clone quantification. TCRdb called the PCR reads again in MiXCR, with one record for every CDR3 protein. The table lists around 470,000 distinct CDR3 sequences, about a fifth of them singletons, with 0.84% in the top ten. Source material: naive CD8+ T cells from blood, with Jurkat cell RNA spiked in. Described subset: FACS-sorted CD8+CD4-CCR7+CD45RA+ naive T cells. Source of these receptors: a human donor in good health. Some libraries in this study had Jurkat cell RNA spiked in.

Worth noting for this clonotype: A much larger clone is a single base away; this may be a read error. Likely a read error: the CDR3 ends without its conserved phenylalanine or tryptophan. The rearrangement links TRBV7-9 to TRBJ2-3; tentatively, D is TRBD2 (5 bases). Trimming took 5 bases from V and 1 from J, leaving 10 bases between them. The CDR3 is 14 amino acids. The germline gives CDR1 SEHNR, CDR2 FQNEAQ (reference sequence). The CDR3 protein is CASSRDYRTDTQYL. CDR3 sequence (DNA): TGTGCCAGCAGCCGCGACTATCGCACAGATACGCAGTATCTT.

Remarks on this clonotype: Being one base from a much bigger clone, this may be a read error. The V gene is TRBV4-3, the J gene TRBJ2-5; D not resolved. Germline assignment: CDR1 LGHNA and CDR2 YSLEER. Trimming stripped 1 base from V and 7 bases from J, with 16 bases between. The CDR3 has 15 residues. The CDR3 loop is CASSQGVRSPGTQYF. CDR3 DNA: TGCGCCAGCAGCCAAGGTGTGCGGAGCCCGGGGACCCAGTACTTC.

The J gene is TRBJ1-5, the V gene TRBV19; no clear D. The CDR3 contains 13 residues. Germline lookup yields CDR1 LNHDA and CDR2 SQIVND (reference sequence). Trimming removed 2 bases from V and 4 bases from J, with 6 bases in between. The CDR3 loop reads CASSIRANQPQHF. DNA of the CDR3: TGTGCCAGTAGTATAAGGGCAAATCAGCCCCAGCATTTT.

This clonotype was seen only a few times. The chain employs TRBV5-1 and TRBJ2-1; D is undetermined. The CDR3 spans 10 residues. Per the germline V gene, CDR1 is SGHRS and CDR2 is YFSETQ. The germline V and J ends were trimmed by 6 bases and 8 bases, with 6 bases remaining between them. The CDR3 nucleotides read TGCGCCAGCAAAAGGGATGAGCAGTTCTTC. Protein: CASKRDEQFF.

V gene TRBV2 combines with J gene TRBJ2-3; TRBD1 or TRBD2 may be the D gene (5 bases each). The V end lost 7 bases, the J end lost 2 bases, and 16 bases lay between the germline ends. There are 15 residues in the CDR3. The germline CDR1 and CDR2 sequences are SNHLY and FYNNEI. CDR3 in amino acids: CASNGEGPHTDTQYF. CDR3 DNA sequence: TGTGCCAGCAATGGTGAGGGGCCCCACACAGATACGCAGTATTTT.

This clonotype was counted between two and nine times. The chain employs TRBV7-9 and TRBJ2-3; D is undetermined. From germline, CDR1 is SEHNR and CDR2 FQNEAQ (reference sequence). Trimming cost V 6 bases and J 2 bases, with 18 bases left between them. The CDR3 totals 16 residues. This chain's CDR3 is CASSHSLERPTDTQYF. In DNA, the CDR3 is TGTGCCAGCAGTCACTCCTTGGAACGGCCCACAGATACGCAGTATTTT.

To note about this clonotype: Sequence at one end of the junction differs from germline and may be a read error. The chain recombines TRBV4-1 with TRBJ2-3; D is undetermined. The CDR3 is made up of 17 amino acids. CDR1 is MGHRA and CDR2 is YSYEKL in the germline V gene. CDR3 region: CASSQATLLVGTDTQCF. For the CDR3, the DNA is TGCGCCAGCAGCCAAGCCACCTTACTGGTTGGCACAGATACGCAGTGTTTT.

Ten or more counts support this clonotype. The genes are TRBV6-1 and TRBJ2-7; unclear D gene. CDR3 length equals 16 residues. V lost 1 base and J lost 0, with 13 bases in between. CDR1 and CDR2 from the germline V gene are MNHNS and SASEGT. The CDR3 bases are TGTGCCAGCAGTGAAGGTCGTAGGTTTTACTCCTACGAGCAGTACTTC. The encoded protein is CASSEGRRFYSYEQYF.

V gene TRBV20-1 combines with J gene TRBJ1-2; D remains ambiguous. The germline V gene has CDR1 DFQATT and CDR2 SNEGSKA (reference sequence). The V and J ends lost 0 bases and 4 bases respectively, with 9 bases between them. The CDR3 is 13 amino acids. CDR3 sequence reads: CSARDQASYGYTF. CDR3 nucleotides: TGCAGTGCTAGAGATCAGGCCTCCTATGGCTACACCTTC.

This clonotype came up many times. The chain recombines TRBV28 with TRBJ2-3; the D gene is possibly TRBD2 (5 bases). The CDR3 is 15 residues long. Trimming left V 4 bases short and J 0 bases short, with 11 bases between. CDR1 MDHEN and CDR2 SYDVKM come from the germline V gene. The CDR3 DNA reads as TGTGCCAGCAGTTCGGAAGCGGAAAGCACAGATACGCAGTATTTT. Its protein product is CASSSEAESTDTQYF.

This clonotype was seen many times. The rearrangement uses TRBV28 and TRBJ1-5; a possible D gene is TRBD1 (5 bases). The CDR3 is 15 amino acids. CDR1 is MDHEN, CDR2 SYDVKM, per germline. The germline V and J ends were trimmed by 7 bases and 0 bases, with 13 bases remaining between them. CDR3 coding DNA: TGTGCCAGCACCACGGGACCCTATAGCAATCAGCCCCAGCATTTT. Its translation is CASTTGPYSNQPQHF.

This clonotype was counted only a few times. The chain uses TRBV7-9 and TRBJ2-5; 7 bases agree with TRBD1. This CDR3 has 15 amino acids. Trimming took 5 bases from V and 5 from J; bases not matched to a gene: 11. CDR1 is SEHNR and CDR2 is FQNEAQ in the germline V gene (reference sequence). The CDR3 spells CASSPGIGGPETQYF. CDR3 bases: TGTGCCAGCAGCCCAGGAATAGGGGGCCCGGAGACCCAGTACTTC. Full variable domain (remainder filled in from reference TRBV7-9 and TRBJ2-5): DTGVSQNPRHKITKRGQNVTFRCDPISEHNRLYWYRQTLGQGPEFLTYFQNEAQLEKSRLLSDRFSAERPKGSFSTLEIQRTEQGDSAMYLCASSPGIGGPETQYFGPGTRLLVL.

This clonotype was detected ten times or more. This chain links TRBV27 with TRBJ2-4; 7 bases agree with TRBD1. The trim removed 8 bases at V and 3 bases at J, leaving 10 bases unmatched. This CDR3 contains 15 residues. The germline V gene encodes CDR1 MNHEY and CDR2 SMNVEV (reference sequence). The DNA of the CDR3 is TGTGCCAGCGCTCCGACAGGGTTAGTCAAAAACATTCAGTACTTC. Its protein product is CASAPTGLVKNIQYF.

As concerns this clonotype: A much more abundant neighbour one base away suggests this may be a read error. The chain recombines TRBV28 with TRBJ1-4, with D unclear. The CDR3 sequence is 14 residues long. Germline CDR1 and CDR2: MDHEN and SYDVKM. The CDR3 spells CASSNPPRHEKLVF. The CDR3 DNA follows: TGTGCCAGCAGCAATCCTCCCCGGCATGAAAAACTGGTTTTT.

This clonotype showed up just once. The chain has TRBV6-5 and TRBJ2-7; 9 bases match TRBD2. Germline V lookup: CDR1 MNHEY, CDR2 SVGAGI. Trimming removed 5 bases from V and 4 bases from J; junction bases left unmatched: 9. The CDR3 is 15 amino acids. The CDR3 region has the DNA TGTGCCAGCAGTATGGGACTAGCAAACCTTTACGAGCAGTACTTC. Translation gives CASSMGLANLYEQYF.

The chain employs TRBV30 and TRBJ2-7; D might be TRBD1 or TRBD2, each matching 5 bases. This CDR3 region has 12 residues. V was clipped by 2 bases and J by 7 bases, with 12 bases between them. Germline lookup yields CDR1 GTSNPN and CDR2 SVGIG (reference sequence). As DNA, the CDR3 is TGTGCCTGGAGTTTCGTGGGGGAAGAGCAGTACTTC. Translation: CAWSFVGEEQYF.

The chain links TRBV2 to TRBJ2-2, with 8 bases fitting TRBD1. The germline V gene has CDR1 SNHLY and CDR2 FYNNEI. The CDR3 is 15 residues long. With 7 bases clipped from V and 7 bases from J, the junction kept 11 bases outside the gene matches. The CDR3 nucleotides are TGTGCCAGCAACCCGGGACAGGTTCATAGCGGGGAGCTGTTTTTT. This encodes CASNPGQVHSGELFF.

The genes are TRBV28 and TRBJ2-1, with unresolved D. The CDR3 contains 11 residues. Between the trimmed V and J ends, which lost 6 bases and 10 bases, there was a span of 10 bases. Germline V CDR1 and CDR2: MDHEN, SYDVKM. Here the CDR3 DNA reads TGTGCCAGCAGCAGCCCCTACGAGCAGTTCTTC. Encoded protein: CASSSPYEQFF.

The chain combines TRBV11-2 with TRBJ1-5; no firm D call. This CDR3 spans 13 amino acids. Looked up from germline, CDR1 is SGHAT and CDR2 is FQNNGV. V dropped 4 bases and J dropped 6 bases, with 10 bases sitting between them. This chain's CDR3 is CASSSSVAQPQHF. The CDR3 DNA reads TGTGCCAGCAGCTCGTCGGTTGCTCAGCCCCAGCATTTT.

This clonotype was counted at least ten times. This chain uses TRBV5-6 with TRBJ2-7; D might be TRBD2 (6 bases). CDR1 is SGHDT, CDR2 YYEEEE, per germline. This CDR3 has 16 residues. With 0 bases removed from V and 3 bases from J, the gap between germline ends came to 16 bases. The CDR3 protein is CASSLGAGGLNYEQYF. The DNA of the CDR3 is TGTGCCAGCAGCTTGGGAGCGGGTGGACTGAACTACGAGCAGTACTTC.

In this sample, this clonotype turned up a few times. This chain uses TRBV5-4 with TRBJ2-1; D is uncertain. The CDR3 runs to 13 residues. Trimming shortened V by 0 bases and J by 7 bases, and 8 bases separated the two germline ends. The germline gives CDR1 SGHNT, CDR2 YYREEE (reference sequence). DNA of the CDR3: TGTGCCAGCAGCTTGGGCTGGGGTAATGAGCAGTTCTTC. Translating it yields CASSLGWGNEQFF.

The chain has TRBV15 and TRBJ1-1; D possibly corresponds to TRBD1 (6 bases). There are 15 residues in the CDR3. Per germline, CDR1 LNHNV and CDR2 YYDKDF (reference sequence). Trimming left V 0 bases short and J 5 bases short, with 13 bases between. The DNA of the CDR3 is TGTGCCACCAGCAGAGATATACAGGGAGGTACTGAAGCTTTCTTT. This codes for CATSRDIQGGTEAFF.

Comment on this clonotype: A read error is possible here, since a much larger clone lies one base away. The conserved phenylalanine or tryptophan normally closing the CDR3 is absent here, so this likely arose from a read error. V usage is TRBV4-1 and J usage is TRBJ2-5; 10 bases match TRBD2. Unmatched junction bases numbered 6, after V lost 1 base and J lost 1 base. The CDR3 is made up of 17 amino acids. In germline, CDR1 is MGHRA, CDR2 YSYEKL. The CDR3 coding sequence is TGCGCCAGCAGCCAAGGCTGGACTAGCGGCCTCCAAGAGACCCAGTACCTC. Its translation is CASSQGWTSGLQETQYL.

The CDR3 DNA sequence: TGTGCCAGCAGTTCGGAGGGGGCCCCCTGCGAGCAGTACTTC. Its protein is CASSSEGAPCEQYF. The chain links TRBV28 to TRBJ2-7, with D possibly being TRBD1 (7 bases). This CDR3 region has 14 residues. Per germline, CDR1 MDHEN and CDR2 SYDVKM. V was shortened by 4 bases and J by 6 bases, with 16 bases between the two germline ends.

Concerning this clonotype: A much larger clone is a single base away; this may be a read error. V usage is TRBV29-1 and J usage is TRBJ2-5, with D perhaps matching TRBD2 (5 bases). The length of the CDR3 is 12 residues. Trimming stripped 7 bases from V and 5 bases from J, with 14 bases between. CDR1 is SQVTM and CDR2 is ANQGSEA in the germline V gene. The CDR3 DNA follows: TGCAGCGACCGGGAACCGAGCGAGACCCAGTACTTC. Its protein product is CSDREPSETQYF.

About this clonotype itself: A read error may account for a junction end that differs from germline. The CDR3 DNA is TGTGCCAGCAGTTCCCCGTTTCTCCCGTCTGGGGCCAGCGTCCTGACTTTC. This encodes CASSSPFLPSGASVLTF. J is TRBJ2-6 and V is TRBV28; tentatively, D is TRBD1 (5 bases). The length of the CDR3 is 17 residues. Germline CDR1 is MDHEN and CDR2 is SYDVKM.

This chain uses TRBV9 with TRBJ1-1, with a tentative D call TRBD1 (6 bases). V was clipped by 0 bases and J by 1 base, with 7 bases between them. The V gene's germline CDR1 is SGDLS and CDR2 YYNGEE. The CDR3 consists of 14 residues. Here the CDR3 reads CASSVGQANTEAFF. CDR3 sequence (DNA): TGTGCCAGCAGCGTAGGACAGGCGAACACTGAAGCTTTCTTT.

Details on this clonotype: Since a much larger clone is just one base distant, this may be a read error. The V gene is TRBV7-2, the J gene TRBJ1-4; 7 bases map to TRBD1. The CDR3 is 12 amino acids. Germline values: CDR1 SGHTA, CDR2 FQGNSA. Trimming cost V 1 base and J 13 bases; bases outside gene matches: 3. The CDR3 loop reads CASSLDRGTLFF. The CDR3 coding sequence is TGTGCCAGCAGCTTAGACAGGGGAACACTGTTTTTT.

The rearrangement joins TRBV5-4 to TRBJ2-1, with a weak D call TRBD2 (5 bases). The CDR3 runs to 14 residues. In germline, CDR1 is SGHNT, CDR2 YYREEE (reference sequence). Trimming took off 2 bases at V and 6 bases at J, with 12 bases between the two ends. CDR3 nucleotide sequence: TGTGCCAGCAGCTTAAGAACAGAGGGCAATGAGCAGTTCTTC. This encodes CASSLRTEGNEQFF.

CDR3 nucleotides: TGTGCCAGCAGTCAGGGGCCATTTTCCTACGAGCAGTACTTC. This translates into CASSQGPFSYEQYF. The V and J genes are TRBV6-5 and TRBJ2-7; D may be TRBD1 (6 bases). CDR3 length: 14 residues. V was shortened by 5 bases and J by 1 base, with 12 bases between the two germline ends. Germline assignment: CDR1 MNHEY and CDR2 SVGAGI.